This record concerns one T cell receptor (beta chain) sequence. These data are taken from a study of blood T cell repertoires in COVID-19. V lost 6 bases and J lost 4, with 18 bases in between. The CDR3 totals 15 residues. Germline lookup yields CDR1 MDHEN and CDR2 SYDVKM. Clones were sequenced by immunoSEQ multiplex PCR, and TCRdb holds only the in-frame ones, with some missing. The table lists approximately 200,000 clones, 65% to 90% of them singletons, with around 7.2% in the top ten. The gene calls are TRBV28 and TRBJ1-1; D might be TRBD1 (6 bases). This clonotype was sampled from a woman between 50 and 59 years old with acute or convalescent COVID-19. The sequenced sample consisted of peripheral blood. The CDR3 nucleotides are TGTGCCAGCAGCCCAACAACAGGGAGGGCCACTGAAGCTTTCTTT. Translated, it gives CASSPTTGRATEAFF.